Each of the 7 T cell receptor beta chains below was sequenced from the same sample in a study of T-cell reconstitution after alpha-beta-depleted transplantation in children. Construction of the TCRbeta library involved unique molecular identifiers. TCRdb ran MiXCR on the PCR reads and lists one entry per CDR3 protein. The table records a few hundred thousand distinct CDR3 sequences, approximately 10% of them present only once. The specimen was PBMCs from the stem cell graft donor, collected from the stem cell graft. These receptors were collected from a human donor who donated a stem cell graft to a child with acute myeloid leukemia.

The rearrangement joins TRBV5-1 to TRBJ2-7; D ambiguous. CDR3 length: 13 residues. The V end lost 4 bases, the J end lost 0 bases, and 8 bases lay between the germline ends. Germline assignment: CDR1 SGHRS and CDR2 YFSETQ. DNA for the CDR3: TGCGCCAGCAGCCCTGACGACTCCTACGAGCAGTACGTC. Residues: CASSPDDSYEQYV.

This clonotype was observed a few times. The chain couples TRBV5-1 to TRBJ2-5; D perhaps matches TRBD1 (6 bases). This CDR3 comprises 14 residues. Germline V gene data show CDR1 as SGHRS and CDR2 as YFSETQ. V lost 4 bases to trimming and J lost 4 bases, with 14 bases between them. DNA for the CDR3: TGCGCCAGCAGCGCGCACAGGGTAGGAGAGACCCAGTACTTC. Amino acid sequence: CASSAHRVGETQYF.

CDR3 residues: CASSADGLLDEKLFF. For the CDR3, the DNA is TGTGCCAGCAGCGCCGACGGCTTGTTGGACGAAAAACTGTTTTTT. The J gene is TRBJ1-4, the V gene TRBV9; D not certain. Trimming took 3 bases from V and 8 from J, leaving 17 bases between them. CDR3 length: 15 amino acids. Looked up from germline, CDR1 is SGDLS and CDR2 is YYNGEE. Together with reference TRBV9 and TRBJ1-4, the CDR3 gives the full variable domain: DSGVTQTPKHLITATGQRVTLRCSPRSGDLSVYWYQQSLDQGLQFLIQYYNGEERAKGNILERFSAQQFPDLHSELNLSSLELGDSALYFCASSADGLLDEKLFFGSGTQLSVL.

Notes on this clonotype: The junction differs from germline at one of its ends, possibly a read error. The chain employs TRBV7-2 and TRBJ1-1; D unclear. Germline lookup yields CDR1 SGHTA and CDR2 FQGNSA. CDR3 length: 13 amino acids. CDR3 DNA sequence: TGTGCCAGCGGCTTCTACACAGACACTGAAGCTTTCTTT. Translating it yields CASGFYTDTEAFF.

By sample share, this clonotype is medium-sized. CDR3 residues: CSAGLAGETQYF. CDR3 DNA: TGCAGTGCCGGACTAGCGGGAGAGACCCAGTACTTC. The rearrangement uses TRBV20-1 and TRBJ2-5, with 11 bases identical to TRBD2. V lost 6 bases, J lost 4 bases, and 1 base stayed unmatched. The CDR3 has 12 residues. Looked up from germline, CDR1 is DFQATT and CDR2 is SNEGSKA (reference sequence).

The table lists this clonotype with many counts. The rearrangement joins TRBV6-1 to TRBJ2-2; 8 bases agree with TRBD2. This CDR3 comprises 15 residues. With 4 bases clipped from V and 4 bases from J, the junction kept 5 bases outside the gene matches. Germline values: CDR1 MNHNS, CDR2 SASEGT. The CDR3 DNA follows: TGTGCCAGCAGTGGAACTAGCGGCGGCACCGGGGAGCTGTTTTTT. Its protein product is CASSGTSGGTGELFF.

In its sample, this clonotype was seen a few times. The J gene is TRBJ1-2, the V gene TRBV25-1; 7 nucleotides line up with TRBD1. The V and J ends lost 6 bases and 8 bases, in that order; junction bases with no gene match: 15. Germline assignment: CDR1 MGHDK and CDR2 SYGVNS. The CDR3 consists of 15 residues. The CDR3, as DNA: TGTGCCAGCAGCATAACAGGGGAAGGATTAAAAGGCTACACCTTC. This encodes CASSITGEGLKGYTF.